Listed below are T cell receptor beta chains from one sample, sequenced in a study of control samples from healthy donors and cancer patients. Sequencing used immunoSEQ multiplex PCR; TCRdb keeps in-frame clones, though not all of them. This sample yields some 57,000 clones, of which around 97% are seen a single time; around 2% belongs to the top ten. The sample consisted of blood. The receptors stem from a woman aged 30 to 39 in good health. CDR3s include the opening cysteine and the closing phenylalanine or tryptophan. A D gene is named only where the DNA matches it firmly. Size is stated for part of the rows, as once, few or many counts, or as a class when the clone is expanded.

TGTGCCAGTAGTCCTACCCGTCGTCAGGGGATAACGAACACCGGGGAGCTGTTTTTT | CASSPTRRQGITNTGELFF | NA | 19 | NA | TRBJ2-2 | TRBV19
TGTGCCAGCAGCTTAGAGCTAGCGGGAGCCTCCCAAGAGACCCAGTACTTC | CASSLELAGASQETQYF | TRBD2 | 17 | NA | TRBJ2-5 | TRBV7-6
TGTGCCAGCAGCTCGATTCCGGGACTAGCGGGGCTTTATGAGACCCAGTACTTC | CASSSIPGLAGLYETQYF | TRBD2 | 18 | NA | TRBJ2-5 | TRBV7-9
TGTGCCAGCAGTTACTCGAGGGGACTGCAGCATTTT | CASSYSRGLQHF | NA | 12 | NA | TRBJ1-5 | TRBV6-2/TRBV6-3
TGTGCCAGCAGCTTAGCTCCGACAGTCTCCTACGAGCAGTACTTC | CASSLAPTVSYEQYF | NA | 15 | NA | TRBJ2-7 | TRBV7-6
TGTGCCAGCAGTGAGGGAGCTGCGGGAGTACCCTACAATGAGCAGTTCTTC | CASSEGAAGVPYNEQFF | TRBD2 | 17 | NA | TRBJ2-1 | TRBV2
TGTGCCAGCAGTTACGGGACAGGCTACGAGCAGTACTTC | CASSYGTGYEQYF | TRBD1 | 13 | NA | TRBJ2-7 | TRBV6-5
TGTGCCAGTAGTATGCAGGTATCCACCGGGGAGCTGTTTTTT | CASSMQVSTGELFF | NA | 14 | once | TRBJ2-2 | TRBV19
TGTGCCAGCAGTTTGCCGCTCACAGGGGCCTTTAGCAATCAGCCCCAGCATTTT | CASSLPLTGAFSNQPQHF | TRBD1 | 18 | NA | TRBJ1-5 | TRBV28
TGCGCCAGCAGAACGGGGGGACTAGCTTCCGACGAGCAGTACTTC | CASRTGGLASDEQYF | TRBD2 | 15 | NA | TRBJ2-7 | TRBV5-1
TGCGCCAGCAGCTTGGAAGGTGCCTACGAGCAGTACTTC | CASSLEGAYEQYF | NA | 13 | NA | TRBJ2-7 | TRBV5-1
TGTGCCAGCAGCTCAGTTGGAGCGACCGGGGAGCTGTTTTTT | CASSSVGATGELFF | NA | 14 | NA | TRBJ2-2 | TRBV7-3
TGTGCCAGCAGTTACACGACTGAAGCTTTCTTT | CASSYTTEAFF | NA | 11 | few | TRBJ1-1 | TRBV6-6
TGTGCCAGCAGCCAAGAGTACGGGAGGGGCTACAATGAGCAGTTCTTC | CASSQEYGRGYNEQFF | TRBD2 | 16 | few | TRBJ2-1 | TRBV4-2
TGTGCCAGCAGCCTCGAGGTAGCTGGTGGGGAGCTGTTTTTT | CASSLEVAGGELFF | NA | 14 | NA | TRBJ2-2 | TRBV7-3
TGTGCCACCAGCAGGGGTCGACTAGCGGGAGGCTATGAGCAGTTCTTC | CATSRGRLAGGYEQFF | TRBD2 | 16 | NA | TRBJ2-1 | TRBV15
TGTGGCATCGGACAGGACAATGAGCAGTTCTTC | CGIGQDNEQFF | TRBD1 | 11 | NA | TRBJ2-1 | TRBV7-9
TGTGCCAGCAGCTTACAAGATACGCAGTATTTT | CASSLQDTQYF | NA | 11 | once | TRBJ2-3 | TRBV7-8
TGTGCCAGCAGTTTAGGGGCGAACACCGGGGAGCTGTTTTTT | CASSLGANTGELFF | NA | 14 | few | TRBJ2-2 | TRBV28
TGTGCCAGCAGTTATAGGGCGACAGCCACTGATGAAAAACTGTTTTTT | CASSYRATATDEKLFF | NA | 16 | NA | TRBJ1-4 | TRBV6-5
TGTGCCAGCAGTGAATGGACACATCAGCCCCAGCATTTT | CASSEWTHQPQHF | NA | 13 | NA | TRBJ1-5 | TRBV2
TGTGCCAGCAGTTTAGGACTAGCGGATCCCTACGAGCAGTACTTC | CASSLGLADPYEQYF | TRBD2 | 15 | once | TRBJ2-7 | TRBV28
TGTGCCAGCAGCTTAGGTACTAGCGGCACAGATACGCAGTATTTT | CASSLGTSGTDTQYF | TRBD2 | 15 | once | TRBJ2-3 | TRBV11-3
TGTGCCAGCGTGTCTCCTGGGTCTGGAAACACCATATATTTT | CASVSPGSGNTIYF | NA | 14 | NA | TRBJ1-3 | TRBV28
TGTGCCAGCAGTCCTACCGGGACGGTATTAGGCACCGGGGAGCTGTTTTTT | CASSPTGTVLGTGELFF | NA | 17 | once | TRBJ2-2 | TRBV28
TGCAGCGTTGTTGCCGCGGAGGATCTAAATGTGAACACTGAAGCTTTCTTT | CSVVAAEDLNVNTEAFF | NA | 17 | NA | TRBJ1-1 | TRBV29-1
TGTGCCACCGTAAGGACGGACCTCTACGAGCAGTACTTC | CATVRTDLYEQYF | NA | 13 | NA | TRBJ2-7 | TRBV6-5
TGTGCCAGCAGCTTGGGGCAGGGCGCCTCCTATGGCTACACCTTC | CASSLGQGASYGYTF | NA | 15 | NA | TRBJ1-2 | TRBV5-5
TGCGCCAGCAGCTTTGGGTTGGGGCTCAGGGAATATAACTATGGCTACACCTTC | CASSFGLGLREYNYGYTF | NA | 18 | NA | TRBJ1-2 | TRBV5-1
TGTGCCAGCAGTTCCGGGACTAGCAGCCACACCGGGGAGCTGTTTTTT | CASSSGTSSHTGELFF | TRBD2 | 16 | NA | TRBJ2-2 | TRBV6-2/TRBV6-3
TGTGCCATCAGTGAGCCAGGTCAGCCCCAGCATTTT | CAISEPGQPQHF | NA | 12 | NA | TRBJ1-5 | TRBV10-3
TGTGCCAGCAGTGAAAACCGCAATCAGCCCCAGCATTTT | CASSENRNQPQHF | NA | 13 | NA | TRBJ1-5 | TRBV6-1
TGTGCCAGCAGCCCTCTAAGCGGGAGTCAGACCCAGTACTTC | CASSPLSGSQTQYF | TRBD2 | 14 | once | TRBJ2-5 | TRBV7-3
TGTGCCAGCAGCTTGGTCGCGGGGCTCTCCTACAATGAGCAGTTCTTC | CASSLVAGLSYNEQFF | NA | 16 | NA | TRBJ2-1 | TRBV5-4
TGTGCCAGCAGTGCGCCCCCTAGCGTCTCGGGGCTGGACGAGCAGTACTTC | CASSAPPSVSGLDEQYF | NA | 17 | NA | TRBJ2-7 | TRBV28
TGCGCCAGCAGCGAGCTGGATGAAGCTTTCTTT | CASSELDEAFF | NA | 11 | NA | TRBJ1-1 | TRBV10-2
TGTGCCAGCAGCGTAGGTTCCTACAATGAGCAGTTCTTC | CASSVGSYNEQFF | NA | 13 | NA | TRBJ2-1 | TRBV9
TGTGCCAGCAGTTCCACCCCGACTAGCGGGAGTATCGATACGCAGTATTTT | CASSSTPTSGSIDTQYF | TRBD2 | 17 | NA | TRBJ2-3 | TRBV27
TGTGCCAGTAGAAATGGGGGAGTCAATGAGCAGTTCTTC | CASRNGGVNEQFF | NA | 13 | NA | TRBJ2-1 | TRBV19
TGTGCCAGCAGCCGGAAAGGGACAGGGGATTCACCCCTCCACTTT | CASSRKGTGDSPLHF | TRBD1 | 15 | NA | TRBJ1-6 | TRBV3-1/TRBV3-2
TGCGCCAGCAGCTCCGGGACTATCGCTAGGGAGCAGTACTTC | CASSSGTIAREQYF | TRBD2 | 14 | NA | TRBJ2-7 | TRBV5-1
TGTGCCAGCAGTTTTACAGATAGCAATCAGCCCCAGCATTTT | CASSFTDSNQPQHF | NA | 14 | NA | TRBJ1-5 | TRBV6-6
TGTGCCAGCAGCATAAGACAGGGCGCCGGGGAGCTGTTTTTT | CASSIRQGAGELFF | TRBD1 | 14 | NA | TRBJ2-2 | TRBV7-9
TGCGCCAGCAGCCATGCCGCGCAGGGGAACTATGGCTACACCTTC | CASSHAAQGNYGYTF | NA | 15 | NA | TRBJ1-2 | TRBV4-1
TGTGCCAGCAGCGTTCAGGGGGACACTGAAGCTTTCTTT | CASSVQGDTEAFF | TRBD1 | 13 | NA | TRBJ1-1 | TRBV9
TGTGCCAGTAGTACCGGGACTATCTCCTACAATGAGCAGTTCTTC | CASSTGTISYNEQFF | TRBD2 | 15 | NA | TRBJ2-1 | TRBV19
TGTGCCAGCAGGAGCCCGGGAACAACAGGGGGAGACGAAAAACTGTTTTTT | CASRSPGTTGGDEKLFF | TRBD1 | 17 | NA | TRBJ1-4 | TRBV28
TGTGCCAGCAGTTTCCTGGACAGATCGACTTCACCCCTCCACTTT | CASSFLDRSTSPLHF | NA | 15 | NA | TRBJ1-6 | TRBV28
TGTGCCAGCAATCAAGCCTCTGGGGCCAACGTCCTGACTTTC | CASNQASGANVLTF | NA | 14 | NA | TRBJ2-6 | TRBV5-8
TGTGCCAGCAGTTGGACAGGGGGTTGGACTGAAGCTTTCTTT | CASSWTGGWTEAFF | TRBD1 | 14 | NA | TRBJ1-1 | TRBV28
TGTGCCAGCAGCCACAGGACTAACTATGGCTACACCTTC | CASSHRTNYGYTF | NA | 13 | NA | TRBJ1-2 | TRBV27
TGTGCCAGCAGTTACACAGAAAACACTGAAGCTTTCTTT | CASSYTENTEAFF | NA | 13 | NA | TRBJ1-1 | TRBV6-2/TRBV6-3
TGCGCCAGCAGCCCTAACGCGTTGGACAATAATGAAAAACTGTTTTTT | CASSPNALDNNEKLFF | NA | 16 | NA | TRBJ1-4 | TRBV5-1
TGTGCCAGTAGTAGTACAGACAATCAGCCCCAGCATTTT | CASSSTDNQPQHF | NA | 13 | NA | TRBJ1-5 | TRBV19
TGTGCCAGCAGTCACCCCCCTCGGGAGGGGGTCTACGAGCAGTACTTC | CASSHPPREGVYEQYF | TRBD2 | 16 | NA | TRBJ2-7 | TRBV6-6
TGTGCCAGCAGTCCGACGGTCTCCTACGAGCAGTACTTC | CASSPTVSYEQYF | NA | 13 | NA | TRBJ2-7 | TRBV28